This is a list of T cell receptor beta chains from one sample in a study of T cell responses to AZD1222 COVID-19 vaccine. Sequencing used immunoSEQ multiplex PCR; TCRdb keeps in-frame clones, though not all of them. The data show around 160,000 clones, about 90% seen once. The specimen comprised peripheral blood, sampled on day 0 of AZD1222 vaccination. These TCRs come from an adult in good health. Both conserved end residues are part of each CDR3. A D gene is named only where the DNA matches it firmly. Size values are once, few and many counts, or a class for expanded clones, and some rows have none.

V	size	J	D	CDR3	DNA
TRBV18	NA	TRBJ1-6	NA	CASSPPSESPLHF	TGTGCCAGCTCACCACCCTCAGAGTCACCCCTCCACTTT
TRBV27	NA	TRBJ2-7	NA	CASRPRRGTSYEQYF	TGTGCCAGCAGGCCACGAAGGGGTACCTCCTACGAGCAGTACTTC
TRBV4-3	NA	TRBJ2-7	NA	CASSQEGGGIREQYF	TGCGCCAGCAGCCAAGAGGGGGGCGGGATACGGGAGCAGTACTTC
TRBV5-6	few	TRBJ1-6	NA	CASSLDQAAPLHF	TGTGCCAGCAGCTTGGACCAGGCAGCACCCCTCCACTTT
TRBV4-2	NA	TRBJ2-1	NA	CASSQGTRSEQFF	TGTGCCAGCAGCCAAGGAACCCGCAGTGAGCAGTTCTTC
TRBV7-9	NA	TRBJ2-5	NA	CASSLAAGEETQYF	TGTGCCAGCAGCTTAGCGGCAGGGGAGGAGACCCAGTACTTC
TRBV7-8	NA	TRBJ1-5	NA	CASSPARREPQHF	TGTGCCAGCAGCCCAGCCCGGCGGGAGCCCCAGCATTTT
TRBV4-1	NA	TRBJ1-5	TRBD1	CATGTDGQGNQPQHF	TGCGCCACCGGCACAGATGGACAGGGCAATCAGCCCCAGCATTTT
TRBV3-1/TRBV3-2	once	TRBJ1-1	NA	CASSPYPIRGTEAFF	TGTGCCAGCAGCCCTTATCCCATCAGGGGCACTGAAGCTTTCTTT
TRBV6-2/TRBV6-3	once	TRBJ2-7	NA	CASSSVAGGEQYF	TGTGCCAGCAGTTCGGTGGCAGGAGGCGAGCAGTACTTC
TRBV12-3/TRBV12-4	NA	TRBJ2-7	NA	CASSRSTSYEQYF	TGTGCCAGCAGTCGGAGTACCTCGTACGAGCAGTACTTC
TRBV11-1	NA	TRBJ2-7	NA	CASSLLGRSGYYEQYF	TGTGCCAGCAGCTTACTCGGTCGGAGCGGATACTACGAGCAGTACTTC
TRBV28	NA	TRBJ1-2	TRBD1	CASSAQGNGYTF	TGTGCCAGCAGTGCACAGGGGAATGGCTACACCTTC
TRBV25-1	NA	TRBJ1-1	NA	CASSEYEVGTEAFF	TGTGCCAGCAGTGAATATGAGGTTGGGACTGAAGCTTTCTTT
TRBV11-2	NA	TRBJ2-3	TRBD2	CASSLGGTSGPALQGTQYF	TGTGCCAGCAGCTTAGGAGGGACTAGCGGGCCCGCCCTCCAGGGTACGCAGTATTTT
TRBV9	NA	TRBJ1-1	TRBD1	CASSVGGSSRRGLEGTEAFF	TGTGCCAGCAGCGTAGGCGGTTCCTCTCGCAGGGGGCTGGAGGGTACTGAAGCTTTCTTT
TRBV20-1	NA	TRBJ2-1	NA	CSAEWADPQFF	TGCAGCGCGGAGTGGGCGGACCCGCAGTTCTTC
TRBV5-1	NA	TRBJ1-1	NA	CASSGSGQRYTEAFF	TGCGCCAGCAGCGGCTCGGGTCAGAGGTACACTGAAGCTTTCTTT
TRBV4-3	NA	TRBJ1-1	NA	CASSDRWGAPAFF	TGCGCCAGCAGCGATCGATGGGGGGCGCCGGCTTTCTTT
TRBV7-2	once	TRBJ1-1	NA	CASSLDLNTEAFF	TGTGCCAGCAGCCTCGATCTGAACACTGAAGCTTTCTTT
TRBV7-3	once	TRBJ2-1	TRBD2	CASSLNAGGPRSEQFF	TGTGCCAGCAGCTTAAACGCGGGGGGGCCCCGTAGTGAGCAGTTCTTC
TRBV12-3/TRBV12-4	few	TRBJ2-7	NA	CASSSSIEQYF	TGTGCCAGCAGTTCTTCAATTGAGCAGTACTTC
TRBV4-1	NA	TRBJ2-5	NA	CASSQGLGIETQYF	TGCGCCAGCAGCCAAGGCCTGGGAATTGAGACCCAGTACTTC
TRBV5-1	NA	TRBJ2-3	TRBD2	CASSLSGLASGVADTQYF	TGCGCCAGCAGCTTGAGCGGATTGGCTAGCGGGGTCGCAGATACGCAGTATTTT
TRBV7-2	NA	TRBJ2-1	NA	CASSYFPQAAGVRHNEQFF	TGTGCCAGCAGCTATTTCCCCCAAGCGGCCGGGGTAAGACACAATGAGCAGTTCTTC
TRBV5-5	NA	TRBJ2-4	TRBD1	CASSSRDRGNIQYF	TGTGCCAGCAGCTCGCGGGACAGGGGAAACATTCAGTACTTC
TRBV3-1/TRBV3-2	NA	TRBJ1-1	NA	CASSRRSDTEAFF	TGTGCCAGCAGCCGCCGGAGTGACACTGAAGCTTTCTTT
TRBV29-1	once	TRBJ2-4	TRBD2	CSVAGASGGNIQYF	TGCAGCGTTGCCGGGGCTAGCGGGGGTAACATTCAGTACTTC
TRBV4-1	NA	TRBJ1-5	TRBD1	CASSPPRWGTGGTNQPQHF	TGCGCCAGCAGCCCTCCCCGCTGGGGGACAGGGGGGACAAATCAGCCCCAGCATTTT
TRBV19	NA	TRBJ1-2	NA	CASSGAGYTF	TGTGCCAGCTCAGGGGCTGGCTACACCTTC
TRBV18	NA	TRBJ2-2	TRBD2	CASSLFTSGRGTGELFF	TGTGCCAGCTCACTCTTTACTAGCGGGAGAGGCACCGGGGAGCTGTTTTTT
TRBV19	NA	TRBJ1-6	TRBD1	CAAGQYNSPLHF	TGTGCCGCGGGACAGTATAATTCACCCCTCCACTTT
TRBV5-4	NA	TRBJ1-1	TRBD1	CASSFRAGGSGGTEAFF	TGTGCCAGCAGCTTTCGGGCAGGGGGCAGCGGGGGCACTGAAGCTTTCTTT
TRBV7-2	NA	TRBJ1-1	NA	CASSYGTANTEAFF	TGTGCCAGCAGCTACGGGACGGCGAACACTGAAGCTTTCTTT
TRBV7-3	NA	TRBJ1-2	NA	CASSLGPRYGYTF	TGTGCCAGCAGCTTAGGTCCCCGCTATGGCTACACCTTC
TRBV5-1	NA	TRBJ2-3	TRBD2	CASRRLAGGTTDTQYF	TGCGCCAGCAGAAGATTAGCGGGGGGAACCACAGATACGCAGTATTTT
TRBV24-1	NA	TRBJ2-7	NA	CATSDAGEGGSYEQYF	TGTGCCACCAGTGACGCAGGGGAGGGAGGGAGCTACGAGCAGTACTTC
TRBV4-3	NA	TRBJ2-6	NA	CASSQAEGSGANVLTF	TGCGCCAGCAGCCAAGCGGAGGGCTCTGGGGCCAACGTCCTGACTTTC
TRBV5-1	NA	TRBJ1-2	NA	CASSLDPVTSYGYTF	TGCGCCAGCAGCTTGGACCCTGTAACATCCTATGGCTACACCTTC